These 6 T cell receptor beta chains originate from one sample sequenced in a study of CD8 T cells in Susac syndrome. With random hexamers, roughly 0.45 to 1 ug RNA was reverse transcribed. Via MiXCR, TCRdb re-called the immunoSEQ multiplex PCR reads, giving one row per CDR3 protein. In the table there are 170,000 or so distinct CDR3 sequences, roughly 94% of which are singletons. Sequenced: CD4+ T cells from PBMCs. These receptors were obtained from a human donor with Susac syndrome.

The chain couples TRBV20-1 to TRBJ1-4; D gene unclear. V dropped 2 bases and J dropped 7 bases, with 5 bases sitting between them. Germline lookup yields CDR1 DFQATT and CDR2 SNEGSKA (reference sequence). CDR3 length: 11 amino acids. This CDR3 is CSARWSEKLFF. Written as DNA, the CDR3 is TGCAGTGCTAGATGGTCTGAAAAACTGTTTTTT.

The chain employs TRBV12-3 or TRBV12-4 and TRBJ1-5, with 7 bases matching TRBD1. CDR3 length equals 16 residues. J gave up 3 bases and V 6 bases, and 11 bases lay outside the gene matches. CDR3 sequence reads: CASSPDRVVFNQPQHF. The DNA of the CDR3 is TGTGCCAGCAGCCCCGACAGGGTGGTATTCAATCAGCCCCAGCATTTT.

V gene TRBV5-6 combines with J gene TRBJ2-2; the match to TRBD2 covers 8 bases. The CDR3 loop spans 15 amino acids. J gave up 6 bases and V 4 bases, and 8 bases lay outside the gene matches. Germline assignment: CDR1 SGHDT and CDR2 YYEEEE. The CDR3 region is CASSASGRVAGELFF. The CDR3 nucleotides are TGTGCCAGCAGCGCCAGCGGGAGAGTGGCCGGGGAGCTGTTTTTT.

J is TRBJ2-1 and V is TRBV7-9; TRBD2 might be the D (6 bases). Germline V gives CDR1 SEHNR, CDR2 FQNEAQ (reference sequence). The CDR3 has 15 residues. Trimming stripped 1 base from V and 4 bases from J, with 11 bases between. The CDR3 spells CASSLVRGPYNEQFF. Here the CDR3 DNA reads TGTGCCAGCAGCTTAGTGCGGGGTCCTTACAATGAGCAGTTCTTC.

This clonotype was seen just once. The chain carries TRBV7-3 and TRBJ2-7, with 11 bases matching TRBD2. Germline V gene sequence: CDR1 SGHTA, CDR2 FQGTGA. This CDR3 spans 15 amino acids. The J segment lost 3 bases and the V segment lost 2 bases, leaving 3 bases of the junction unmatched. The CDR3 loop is CASSLASGGFYEQYF. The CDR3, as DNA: TGTGCCAGCAGCTTAGCTAGCGGGGGGTTCTACGAGCAGTACTTC.

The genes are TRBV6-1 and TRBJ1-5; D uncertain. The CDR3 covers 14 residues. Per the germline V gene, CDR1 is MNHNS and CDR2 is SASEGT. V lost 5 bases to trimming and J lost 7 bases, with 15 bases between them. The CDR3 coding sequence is TGTGCCAGCAGTACCCACCTTGGCGGCCAGCCCCAGCATTTT. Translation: CASSTHLGGQPQHF.